The 29 T cell receptor beta chains in this list originate from one sample, sequenced in a study of cytomegalovirus exposure and HLA in healthy donors. In the PCR, 60 Vbeta and 13 Jbeta primers were used. The data were produced by immunoSEQ multiplex PCR, yet TCRdb's version contains in-frame clones alone and is incomplete. The repertoire consists of fewer than 200,000 clones, with 70% to 85% occurring once and the leading ten covering more than 0.55%. The sequencing sample was made of PBMCs. All receptors derive from a woman aged 40 to 50 in good health and CMV-seronegative.

V and J are TRBV4-1 and TRBJ1-2; D might be TRBD1 (6 bases). This CDR3 has 15 amino acids. Trimming left V 2 bases short and J 1 base short, with 11 bases between. Germline CDR1 is MGHRA and CDR2 is YSYEKL. In nucleotides, the CDR3 is TGCGCCAGCAGCCAATCCCGACAGGTTAACTATGGCTACACCTTC. This encodes CASSQSRQVNYGYTF.

The chain couples TRBV15 to TRBJ2-5; weak D call: TRBD1 (6 bases). With 0 bases removed from V and 3 bases from J, the gap between germline ends came to 11 bases. Per germline, CDR1 LNHNV and CDR2 YYDKDF (reference sequence). The CDR3 extends over 15 amino acids. CDR3 in DNA: TGTGCCACCAGCAGAGATCACCCAGGGGAAGAGACCCAGTACTTC. Amino acid sequence: CATSRDHPGEETQYF.

The chain is built from TRBV28 and TRBJ2-2; 7 bases align to TRBD2. Germline V gene data show CDR1 as MDHEN and CDR2 as SYDVKM. The junction had 8 bases not matched to a gene; V was cut back by 5 bases and J by 5 bases. CDR3 length: 15 amino acids. Here the CDR3 reads CASSPSLLATGELFF. The CDR3 region has the DNA TGTGCCAGCAGTCCCTCTTTACTAGCGACCGGGGAGCTGTTTTTT.

To note about this clone: One junction end does not reproduce the germline sequence, and a read error may be involved. J is TRBJ1-1 and V is TRBV13; 10 bases are a match to TRBD1. CDR1 and CDR2 (germline): PRHDT, FYEKMQ (reference sequence). The CDR3 extends over 14 amino acids. Here the CDR3 reads CASSPDRGNAEAFF. As DNA, the CDR3 is TGTGCCAGCAGCCCGGACAGGGGGAACGCTGAAGCTTTCTTT.

The chain joins TRBV4-1 to TRBJ2-5; no clear D. V lost 1 base to trimming and J lost 5 bases, with 11 bases between them. This CDR3 is 14 amino acids long. Germline V gene lookup returns CDR1 MGHRA and CDR2 YSYEKL. The CDR3 region has the DNA TGCGCCAGCAGCCAAGTCTCCGTTATTGAGACCCAGTACTTC. It translates to CASSQVSVIETQYF.

This clone was observed a handful of times. V gene TRBV6-1 combines with J gene TRBJ2-7; 7 bases are a match to TRBD1. This CDR3 is 14 amino acids long. CDR1 MNHNS and CDR2 SASEGT come from the germline V gene. V lost 7 bases to trimming and J lost 0 bases; unmatched junction nucleotides: 6. CDR3 coding DNA: TGTGCCAGCAATTTGGCAGGGGGCTCCTACGAGCAGTACTTC. Translating gives CASNLAGGSYEQYF.

This rearrangement joins TRBV5-1 to TRBJ1-1; a possible D gene is TRBD1 (6 bases). There are 15 residues in the CDR3. CDR1 is SGHRS, CDR2 YFSETQ, per germline. V lost 5 bases and J 0 bases, leaving 14 bases between the germline ends. This CDR3 reads CASRNWGPMNTEAFF. Written as DNA, the CDR3 is TGCGCCAGCAGGAATTGGGGGCCGATGAACACTGAAGCTTTCTTT.

This clone was seen only once. The CDR3 here is CASSILPDLHRGDKQFF. The DNA of the CDR3 is TGTGCCAGTAGTATTCTGCCCGATCTTCACCGGGGGGATAAGCAGTTCTTC. This rearrangement joins TRBV19 to TRBJ2-1; 7 bases align to TRBD2. Trimming took 3 bases from V and 11 from J; bases not matched to a gene: 19. The CDR3 is 17 amino acids. Germline-derived CDR1 and CDR2 are LNHDA and SQIVND (reference sequence).

This rearrangement joins TRBV5-1 to TRBJ2-5; the D gene is possibly TRBD1 (6 bases). Germline loops: CDR1 SGHRS, CDR2 YFSETQ. V was cut by 1 base and J by 3 bases, with 10 bases left in between. CDR3 length: 14 amino acids. Here the CDR3 reads CASSLISGEETQYF. The CDR3 nucleotides read TGCGCCAGCAGCTTGATTTCAGGGGAAGAGACCCAGTACTTC.

CDR3 in amino acids: CASSYGEGSNAIYF. The CDR3 DNA reads as TGTGCCAGCAGTTACGGGGAGGGTTCGAACGCCATATATTTT. The V and J genes are TRBV6-6 and TRBJ1-3; D remains ambiguous. CDR3 length: 14 residues. Between the trimmed V and J ends, which lost 2 bases and 11 bases, there was a span of 16 bases. Germline V lookup: CDR1 MNHNY, CDR2 SVGAGI (reference sequence).

The V call is TRBV30, the J call TRBJ2-1; possibly TRBD2 for D (6 bases). V was clipped by 0 bases and J by 6 bases, with 15 bases between them. This CDR3 spans 15 amino acids. CDR1 and CDR2 from the germline V gene are GTSNPN and SVGIG (reference sequence). The CDR3 here is CAWSVAGGVGNEQFF. CDR3 nucleotide sequence: TGTGCCTGGAGTGTAGCCGGAGGGGTAGGCAATGAGCAGTTCTTC. The full variable domain, in which reference TRBV30 and TRBJ2-1 provide the parts outside the CDR3, is SQTIHQWPATLVQPVGSPLSLECTVEGTSNPNLYWYRQAAGRGLQLLFYSVGIGQISSEVPQNLSASRPQDRQFILSSKKLLLSDSGFYLCAWSVAGGVGNEQFFGPGTRLTVL.

This clone was counted a single time. The chain recombines TRBV19 with TRBJ2-7, with D perhaps matching TRBD2 (6 bases). V was pared by 3 bases and J by 4 bases, with 19 bases between. CDR3 size: 16 residues. Germline CDR1 and CDR2: LNHDA and SQIVND (reference sequence). The CDR3, as DNA: TGTGCCAGTAGTATGGGGTTGGGACTGCGGGAATACGAGCAGTACTTC. Its protein is CASSMGLGLREYEQYF.

The chain joins TRBV4-3 to TRBJ2-1; 8 bases line up with TRBD2. The V gene end was trimmed by 0 bases and the J gene end by 8 bases; junction bases not matched to a gene: 18. Per the germline V gene, CDR1 is LGHNA and CDR2 is YSLEER. This CDR3 comprises 19 residues. CDR3 amino acids: CASSQDLGRASGHNDEQFF. The CDR3 DNA reads TGCGCCAGCAGCCAAGATTTAGGTCGGGCTAGCGGGCATAACGATGAGCAGTTCTTC.

The chain couples TRBV13 to TRBJ2-1; 9 bases match TRBD2. Germline V gene sequence: CDR1 PRHDT, CDR2 FYEKMQ (reference sequence). The ends lost 2 bases at V and 2 bases at J; junction bases unmatched: 7. This CDR3 is 17 amino acids long. CDR3 residues: CASSLTAGGSTYNEQFF. The CDR3 DNA reads as TGTGCCAGCAGCTTAACAGCGGGGGGTTCAACCTACAATGAGCAGTTCTTC.

The chain is built from TRBV9 and TRBJ2-3; no definite D call. The V gene lost 4 bases and the J gene lost 6 bases, with 6 bases spanning the gap. CDR1 and CDR2 (germline): SGDLS, YYNGEE. The CDR3 totals 11 residues. CDR3 residues: CASSPQDTQYF. The CDR3 DNA sequence: TGTGCCAGCAGCCCCCAGGATACGCAGTATTTT.

This chain uses TRBV9 with TRBJ2-1, with TRBD1 as a possible D gene (6 bases). CDR1 and CDR2 (germline): SGDLS, YYNGEE. The CDR3 covers 15 residues. Trimming took 0 bases from V and 7 from J, leaving 14 bases between them. As DNA, the CDR3 is TGTGCCAGCAGCGTAGTTCTGGGGGCGCATAATGAGCAGTTCTTC. Translated, it gives CASSVVLGAHNEQFF.

The chain carries TRBV9 and TRBJ2-2; the D gene is possibly TRBD2 (5 bases). V was clipped by 0 bases and J by 6 bases, with 6 bases between them. This CDR3 contains 13 residues. From germline, CDR1 is SGDLS and CDR2 YYNGEE. CDR3 DNA sequence: TGTGCCAGCAGCGTAGTGGGAGCCGGGGAGCTGTTTTTT. Translation gives CASSVVGAGELFF.

The J gene is TRBJ2-5, the V gene TRBV30; 7 nucleotides line up with TRBD2. CDR1 and CDR2 from the germline V gene are GTSNPN and SVGIG (reference sequence). The J segment lost 2 bases and the V segment lost 5 bases, leaving 5 bases of the junction unmatched. The CDR3 has 13 residues. CDR3 sequence (DNA): TGTGCCTGGGGGAGGGGCTCGCAAGAGACCCAGTACTTC. Translation: CAWGRGSQETQYF.

The rearrangement links TRBV4-1 to TRBJ2-3; 7 bases are shared with TRBD2. The germline CDR1 and CDR2 sequences are MGHRA and YSYEKL. J was trimmed by 4 bases and V by 1 base; bases with no gene match: 5. The CDR3 totals 15 residues. CDR3 loop: CASSQGGRGADTQYF. CDR3 coding DNA: TGCGCCAGCAGCCAAGGCGGGAGAGGCGCAGATACGCAGTATTTT.

V usage is TRBV7-9 and J usage is TRBJ2-1, with 8 bases that match TRBD2. After removal of 5 bases from V and 7 bases from J, the junction contained 13 bases not matched to a gene. The CDR3 extends over 16 amino acids. The germline CDR1 and CDR2 sequences are SEHNR and FQNEAQ (reference sequence). The CDR3 is CASSPVPGGRTNEQFF. CDR3 in DNA: TGTGCCAGCAGCCCCGTTCCGGGGGGGCGGACTAATGAGCAGTTCTTC.

The V and J genes are TRBV6-6 and TRBJ2-1; tentative D call: TRBD2 (5 bases). Between the trimmed V and J ends, which lost 6 bases and 9 bases, there was a span of 12 bases. The CDR3 sequence is 12 residues long. Germline loops: CDR1 MNHNY, CDR2 SVGAGI (reference sequence). The CDR3 DNA is TGTGCCAGCAGAAAAGAGGGCCTTGAGCAGTTCTTC. Its translation: CASRKEGLEQFF.

This chain links TRBV5-1 with TRBJ2-5, with a weak D call TRBD2 (5 bases). This CDR3 contains 14 residues. Trimming removed 2 bases from V and 5 bases from J, with 13 bases in between. The V gene's germline CDR1 is SGHRS and CDR2 YFSETQ. CDR3 DNA sequence: TGCGCCAGCAGCTTTAGCGCAGTAGGGGAGACCCAGTACTTC. This sequence encodes CASSFSAVGETQYF.

The chain is built from TRBV5-6 and TRBJ2-3; 8 positions match TRBD2. There are 18 residues in the CDR3. The J segment lost 3 bases and the V segment lost 2 bases, leaving 14 bases of the junction unmatched. CDR1 is SGHDT, CDR2 YYEEEE, per germline. This CDR3 reads CASSLMSSGSGTTDTQYF. The CDR3 region has the DNA TGTGCCAGCAGCTTAATGAGTAGTGGTAGCGGGACGACAGATACGCAGTATTTT.

The rearrangement links TRBV10-3 to TRBJ2-5; possibly TRBD2 for D (6 bases). Germline V lookup: CDR1 ENHRY, CDR2 SYGVKD. Deletions cut 0 bases from V and 4 bases from J, with 15 bases between. The CDR3 loop spans 16 amino acids. In DNA form, the CDR3 reads TGTGCCATCAGTGAGTCGGCCCCCGGGAGCGGAGAGACCCAGTACTTC. This sequence encodes CAISESAPGSGETQYF.

This clone was found once. The chain combines TRBV6-1 with TRBJ2-3; D may be TRBD1 (6 bases). The length of the CDR3 is 13 residues. In germline, CDR1 is MNHNS, CDR2 SASEGT. V lost 4 bases to trimming and J lost 5 bases, with 10 bases between them. In DNA, the CDR3 is TGTGCCAGCAGTGCAAAACAGGGAGATACGCAGTATTTT. Translation gives CASSAKQGDTQYF.

V gene TRBV4-1 combines with J gene TRBJ1-3; 9 bases line up with TRBD1. V was clipped by 3 bases and J by 1 base; unmatched bases: 10. From germline, CDR1 is MGHRA and CDR2 YSYEKL. There are 18 residues in the CDR3. CDR3 bases: TGCGCCAGCAGCCAGACTCCGGGACAGGGAGGATCTGGAAACACCATATATTTT. Its protein product is CASSQTPGQGGSGNTIYF.

The DNA of the CDR3 is TGTGCCAGTGAAGGACTAGCGGGAGCCGGGGAGCTGTTTTTT. Protein: CASEGLAGAGELFF. The V and J genes are TRBV19 and TRBJ2-2; 13 bases fit TRBD2. This CDR3 has 14 amino acids. V lost 8 bases, J lost 6 bases, and 3 bases stayed unmatched. CDR1 and CDR2 (germline): LNHDA, SQIVND (reference sequence).

The chain recombines TRBV19 with TRBJ2-5; 12 positions match TRBD2. Germline V gene data show CDR1 as LNHDA and CDR2 as SQIVND (reference sequence). The CDR3 consists of 18 residues. The V gene end was trimmed by 0 bases and the J gene end by 5 bases; junction bases not matched to a gene: 10. The CDR3 spells CASSIEGRLAGVYETQYF. CDR3 coding DNA: TGTGCCAGTAGTATAGAAGGCCGACTAGCGGGAGTTTACGAGACCCAGTACTTC.

The chain combines TRBV28 with TRBJ1-2; TRBD1 might be the D (5 bases). This CDR3 is 14 amino acids long. Germline CDR1 is MDHEN and CDR2 is SYDVKM. The V gene lost 2 bases and the J gene lost 6 bases, with 13 bases spanning the gap. The CDR3 sequence is CASSLRTRADGYTF. The CDR3 bases are TGTGCCAGCAGTTTACGGACCAGGGCGGATGGCTACACCTTC.